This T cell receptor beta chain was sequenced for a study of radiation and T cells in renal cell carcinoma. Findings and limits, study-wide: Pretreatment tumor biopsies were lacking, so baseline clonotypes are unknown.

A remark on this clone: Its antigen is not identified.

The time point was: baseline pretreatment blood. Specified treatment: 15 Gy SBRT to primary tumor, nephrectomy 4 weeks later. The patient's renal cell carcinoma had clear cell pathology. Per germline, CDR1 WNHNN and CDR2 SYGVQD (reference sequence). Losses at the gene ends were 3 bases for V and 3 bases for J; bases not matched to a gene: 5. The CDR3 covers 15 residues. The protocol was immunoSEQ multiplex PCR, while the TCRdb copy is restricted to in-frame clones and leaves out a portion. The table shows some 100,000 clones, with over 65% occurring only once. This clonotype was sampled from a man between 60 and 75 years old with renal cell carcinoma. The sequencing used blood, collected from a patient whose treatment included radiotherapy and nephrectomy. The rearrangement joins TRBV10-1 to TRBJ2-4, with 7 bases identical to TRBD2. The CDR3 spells CASSDGGSGKNIQYF. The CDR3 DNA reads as TGCGCCAGCAGTGATGGCGGGAGTGGCAAAAACATTCAGTACTTC.